Below are 5 T cell receptor beta chains sequenced from a single sample in a study of T cells after yellow fever vaccination. TCRdb independently ran MiXCR on the 5' RACE reads; one entry per CDR3 protein. Among around 550,000 distinct CDR3 sequences listed, roughly a fifth were seen once. Sequences were derived from PBMCs, sampled 15 days after the yellow fever booster vaccination. These receptors were obtained from a man aged 25-45 years who received the YFV17D yellow fever vaccine.

This clonotype was detected a few times. The CDR3 nucleotides are TGTGCCTGGAGTGCCGAAACCCCGGGACAGGCTCTCGGGACCCAGTACTTC. Translation gives CAWSAETPGQALGTQYF. The chain links TRBV30 to TRBJ2-5, with 8 nucleotides matching TRBD1. Losses at the gene ends were 1 base for V and 7 bases for J; bases not matched to a gene: 17. The CDR3 is made up of 17 amino acids. Germline V CDR1 and CDR2: GTSNPN, SVGIG (reference sequence).

The J gene is TRBJ2-1, the V gene TRBV18, with no clear D. The V gene lost 1 base and the J gene lost 11 bases, with 18 bases spanning the gap. This CDR3 has 15 residues. Germline assignment: CDR1 KGHSH and CDR2 LQKENI. CDR3: CASSPRHQVTMKQFF. The DNA for the CDR3 is TGTGCCAGCTCACCACGGCACCAAGTTACAATGAAGCAGTTCTTC.

The genes are TRBV27 and TRBJ2-5, with TRBD1 identical over 12 bases. The germline V gene encodes CDR1 MNHEY and CDR2 SMNVEV (reference sequence). V trimming: 5 bases; J trimming: 3 bases; junction bases outside the gene matches: 13. The CDR3 is 18 residues long. DNA of the CDR3: TGTGCCAGCAGTCCACGAACATCGGGACAGGGGGCTGAAGAGACCCAGTACTTC. This gives the protein CASSPRTSGQGAEETQYF.

This clonotype was seen a few times. The V and J genes are TRBV5-1 and TRBJ1-4; unclear D gene. The CDR3 runs 13 residues. Germline V gene lookup returns CDR1 SGHRS and CDR2 YFSETQ. The V gene lost 3 bases and the J gene lost 4 bases, with 7 bases spanning the gap. In DNA, the CDR3 is TGCGCCAGCAGCTCCCCCGATAATGAAAAACTGTTTTTT. It encodes CASSSPDNEKLFF.

This clonotype was seen a handful of times. The rearrangement links TRBV20-1 to TRBJ2-7; D may be TRBD2 (7 bases). The CDR3 totals 14 residues. The V gene's germline CDR1 is DFQATT and CDR2 SNEGSKA (reference sequence). Trimming removed 2 bases from V and 2 bases from J, with 13 bases in between. CDR3 coding DNA: TGCAGTGCTAGATCCGGGGGGCTTACCTACGAGCAGTACTTC. It encodes CSARSGGLTYEQYF.